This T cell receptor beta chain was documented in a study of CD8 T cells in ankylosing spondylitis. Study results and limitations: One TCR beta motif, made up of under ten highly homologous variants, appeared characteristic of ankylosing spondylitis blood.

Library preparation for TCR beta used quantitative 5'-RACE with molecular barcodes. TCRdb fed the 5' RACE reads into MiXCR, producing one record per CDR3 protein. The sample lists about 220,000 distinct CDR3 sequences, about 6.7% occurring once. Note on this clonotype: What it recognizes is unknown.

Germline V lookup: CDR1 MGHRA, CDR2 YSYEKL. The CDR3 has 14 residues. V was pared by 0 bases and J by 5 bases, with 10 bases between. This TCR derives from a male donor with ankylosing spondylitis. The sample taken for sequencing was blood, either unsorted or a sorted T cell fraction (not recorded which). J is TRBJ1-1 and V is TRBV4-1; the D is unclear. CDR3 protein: CASSQEWSWTEAFF. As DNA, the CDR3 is TGCGCCAGCAGCCAAGAGTGGAGTTGGACTGAAGCTTTCTTT.